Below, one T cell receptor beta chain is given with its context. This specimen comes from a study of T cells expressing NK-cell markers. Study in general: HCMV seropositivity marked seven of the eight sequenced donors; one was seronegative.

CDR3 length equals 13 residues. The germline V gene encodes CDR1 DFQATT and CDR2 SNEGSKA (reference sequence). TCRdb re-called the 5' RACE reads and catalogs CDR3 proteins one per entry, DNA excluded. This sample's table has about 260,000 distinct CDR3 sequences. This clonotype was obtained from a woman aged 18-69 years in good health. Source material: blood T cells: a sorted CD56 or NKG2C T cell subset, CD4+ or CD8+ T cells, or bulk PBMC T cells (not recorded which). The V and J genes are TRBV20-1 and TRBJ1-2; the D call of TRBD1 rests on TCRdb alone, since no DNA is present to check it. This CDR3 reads CSVPDSLPWGYTF.